This T cell receptor (beta chain) was captured by sequencing in a study of T cell repertoires in cytomegalovirus infection. Trimming took 2 bases from V and 5 from J; bases not matched to a gene: 3. Germline CDR1 and CDR2: DFQATT and SNEGSKA (reference sequence). The CDR3 extends over 14 amino acids. For this clonotype: Its target is unknown.

Using its own MiXCR run on the reads, TCRdb lists one record per CDR3 protein. Of some 800,000 distinct CDR3 sequences in the sample, 30% to 35% were seen once. The clonotype originates from a human donor in good health (CMV status not recorded). Some clones in this sample may be carry-over from other donors' samples. The V call is TRBV20-1, the J call TRBJ1-3; 10 bases agree with TRBD1. The source material was cultured CD8+ T cells from PBMCs, sampled from culture after CMV antigen stimulation. CDR3 residues: CSARLTGGRNTIYF. The CDR3 DNA sequence: TGCAGTGCTAGACTGACAGGGGGCAGAAACACCATATATTTT.